The present T cell receptor (beta chain) was sequenced within a study of post-analysis software for immune sequencing data. This clonotype was detected only a few times. Its matching antigen is unknown. cDNA libraries for TCR beta contained unique molecular identifiers. A population of roughly 0.9 to 11 million T cells gave rise to roughly 0.5 million cDNA molecules. A single record per CDR3 protein comes from TCRdb applying MiXCR to the PCR reads. The data show under 650,000 distinct CDR3 sequences, around 47% seen once. Findings of the study overall: Patients with multiple sclerosis recorded significantly lower normalized Chao1 diversity than controls, the study found. Batch-mates among the samples co-clustered strongly by F measure. Four or five TRBV segments were significantly more frequent in patients than in controls. TRBV5-6, TRBV5-1 and TRBV20-1 were among these segments.

The CDR3 covers 14 residues. Germline CDR1 reads MNHEY; CDR2 reads SMNVEV (reference sequence). V lost 8 bases and J lost 4, with 17 bases in between. Sequencing used blood. The rearrangement joins TRBV27 to TRBJ1-2; D possibly corresponds to TRBD1 (5 bases). The sequence derives from a girl aged 10 to 17 with multiple sclerosis. For the CDR3, the DNA is TGTGCCAGCCGAAAAGGCAGGGAGACCTATGGCTACACCTTC. Protein product: CASRKGRETYGYTF.